The clone carrying this TCR beta chain was recorded at least ten times. What it binds is not known. V lost 3 bases to trimming and J lost 8 bases; unmatched junction nucleotides: 9. CDR1 and CDR2 (germline): DFQATT, SNEGSKA (reference sequence). The CDR3 has 14 amino acids. Amplified TCR beta CDR3 regions came from RNA transcripts. With the HTBI primer set, the TCR CDR3 went through a first round of RT-PCR. From the multiplex PCR reads, TCRdb called clonotypes with MiXCR, one entry per CDR3 protein. The sample holds a few hundred thousand distinct CDR3 sequences, just over 45% seen once. The data were taken from a study of T cells in Graves' hyperthyroidism and ophthalmopathy. General study findings and limits: Before onset, ophthalmopathy was predicted by the model a median roughly 6.4 months earlier.

Sequenced material: peripheral blood or thyroid tissue (not recorded which). This chain uses TRBV20-1 with TRBJ1-4; 7 bases align to TRBD1. This receptor was obtained from a woman aged 18 to 35 with Graves' hyperthyroidism. CDR3 region: CSASNGQEREKLFF. Here the CDR3 DNA reads TGCAGTGCTAGTAACGGACAGGAGAGGGAAAAACTGTTTTTT.